Listed below are T cell receptor beta chains from one sample, sequenced in a study of T cells in Graves' hyperthyroidism and ophthalmopathy. TCRdb reprocessed the multiplex PCR reads with MiXCR, giving one entry per CDR3 protein. Among about half a million distinct CDR3 sequences listed, about 16% were seen once. Specimen: blood. All receptors derive from a woman between 25 and 40 years old with Graves' ophthalmopathy. The CDR3 runs from the conserved cysteine through the conserved F or W. D genes are given only for firm matches. For some rows the clone size is stated as once, few or many, or as a class when expanded; others skip it.

J gene	D gene	CDR3 length	V gene	clone size	CDR3 DNA	CDR3 protein
TRBJ2-1	.	12	TRBV6-1	.	TGTGCCAGCAGTGAAGACCCAGTAAAGCAGTTCTTC	CASSEDPVKQFF
TRBJ2-4	.	15	TRBV19	.	TGTGCCAGTACTCCTCGGGAGAGTGCCAAAAACATTCAGTACTTC	CASTPRESAKNIQYF
TRBJ1-2	.	12	TRBV28	few	TGTGCCAGCAGTTTATGGGCGGATGGCTACACCTTC	CASSLWADGYTF
TRBJ2-5	.	12	TRBV12-3/TRBV12-4	many	TGTGCCAGCAGTTTTACACGTGAGACCCAGTACTTC	CASSFTRETQYF
TRBJ2-5	.	14	TRBV20-1	few	TGCAGTGCTGAACCTACAGGCTCCCAAGAGACCCAGTACTTC	CSAEPTGSQETQYF
TRBJ1-5	.	13	TRBV3-1	many	TGTGCCAGCAGCCAAGGGCAGTGGCAGCCCCAGCATTTT	CASSQGQWQPQHF
TRBJ2-5	.	14	TRBV12-3/TRBV12-4	.	TGTGCCAGCAGCCACCGAAGGCCCCAAGAGACCCAGTACTTC	CASSHRRPQETQYF
TRBJ2-1	TRBD1	15	TRBV28	.	TGTGCCAGCGGTTTGTTGGGACAGGGTCGTGGGGAGCAGTTCTTC	CASGLLGQGRGEQFF
TRBJ2-3	TRBD1	14	TRBV3-1	.	TGTGCCAGCAGCGATGGACAGGGGCGAGATACGCAGTATTTT	CASSDGQGRDTQYF
TRBJ2-7	TRBD1	15	TRBV7-9	.	TGTGCCAGCAGCCCTCCTAGGACAGGGGGCTACGAGCAGTACTTC	CASSPPRTGGYEQYF
TRBJ2-5	.	15	TRBV18	once	TGTGCCAGCTCATCATTCCGCTCCCCAGAAGAGACCCAGTACTTC	CASSSFRSPEETQYF
TRBJ2-7	TRBD2	15	TRBV5-8	few	TGTGCCAGCAGCTGGGTACTAGCGGGAGTTGACGAGCAGTACTTC	CASSWVLAGVDEQYF
TRBJ1-2	.	15	TRBV18	many	TGTGCCAGCTCACAAGCGACTGGATCTAACTATGGCTACACCTTC	CASSQATGSNYGYTF
TRBJ1-1	.	13	TRBV29-1	.	TGCAGCGCCCGGACAGCGTCGAACACTGAAGCTTTCTTT	CSARTASNTEAFF
TRBJ1-5	TRBD1	15	TRBV28	many	TGTGCCAGCAGTTTTTTCGGGACAGGGCATCAGCCCCAGCATTTT	CASSFFGTGHQPQHF
TRBJ2-7	.	14	TRBV7-8	many	TGTGCCAGCAGCACCCTTACTCTTATAGGGGAGCAGTACTTC	CASSTLTLIGEQYF
TRBJ2-7	.	15	TRBV7-9	.	TGTGCCAGCAGCTTAGCCAGCGGAGGGACGCGGGAGCAGTACTTC	CASSLASGGTREQYF
TRBJ2-1	TRBD1	15	TRBV6-2/TRBV6-3	few	TGTGCCAGCAGTTACTCAGGGGGCGATGTCGATGAGCAGTTCTTC	CASSYSGGDVDEQFF
TRBJ2-7	TRBD2	16	TRBV20-1	.	TGCAGTGCTAGAGCCACTAGCGGAGCCGACCCCTACGAGCAGTACTTC	CSARATSGADPYEQYF
TRBJ1-2	.	19	TRBV14	few	TGTGCCAGCAGCGCGTTACTCCCGGGACCCGTAGTACCTAACTATGGCTACACCTTC	CASSALLPGPVVPNYGYTF
TRBJ2-1	TRBD2	20	TRBV7-2	.	TGTGCCAGCAGCACCCCAGGACTAGCGGGAGCCGATGACTCCTACAATGAGCAGTTCTTC	CASSTPGLAGADDSYNEQFF
TRBJ2-7	.	15	TRBV5-1	.	TGCGCCAGCAGCTTGGGTCCTCAAGAAACCTACGAGCAGTACTTC	CASSLGPQETYEQYF
TRBJ2-3	TRBD2	21	TRBV3-1	.	TGTGCCAGCAGCCAAGAATACTTATCTAGCGGGAGGTGGTCCCTCACAGATACGCAGTATTTT	CASSQEYLSSGRWSLTDTQYF
TRBJ2-5	.	13	TRBV7-2	many	TGTGCCAGCAGCTTGGCCCCACGAGAGACCCAGTACTTC	CASSLAPRETQYF
TRBJ1-2	.	15	TRBV27	.	TGTGCCAGCAGTTCCTTTGAGGGGCCCGGATATGGCTACACCTTC	CASSSFEGPGYGYTF
TRBJ2-1	.	18	TRBV7-2	many	TGTGCCAGCAGCTTAGTTAGAACAGGTCTCGGGAGAAGAGATGAGCAGTTCTTC	CASSLVRTGLGRRDEQFF
TRBJ2-3	TRBD1	16	TRBV5-1	.	TGTGCCAGCAGCTCCGCGGGACAGGGGTTCGCAGATACGCAGTATTTT	CASSSAGQGFADTQYF
TRBJ1-4	.	14	TRBV6-1	many	TGTGCCAGCAGTCCGACAGCCGCTAATGAAAAACTGTTTTTT	CASSPTAANEKLFF
TRBJ2-3	TRBD1	16	TRBV12-3/TRBV12-4	.	TGTGCCAGCAGTTTCAGGGGGCCCCACTCGGCAGATACGCAGTATTTT	CASSFRGPHSADTQYF
TRBJ2-7	TRBD2	14	TRBV28	many	TGTGCCAGCAGGGGGGGGGGACTAGCGGGAGTTCCGGACTTC	CASRGGGLAGVPDF
TRBJ2-2	.	14	TRBV28	many	TGTGCCAGCAGTTGGTACTCAACGACCGGGGAGCTGTTTTTT	CASSWYSTTGELFF
TRBJ2-3	TRBD2	15	TRBV20-1	once	TGCAGTGCTACTACCGGACTAGCCACCACAGATACGCAGTATTTT	CSATTGLATTDTQYF
TRBJ2-2	.	16	TRBV6-2/TRBV6-3	few	TGTGCCAGCAGTTACGAGAGTCCCGGGGGCACCGGGGAGCTGTTTTTT	CASSYESPGGTGELFF
TRBJ2-7	.	13	TRBV11-3	.	TGTGCCAGCAGCTTAGTCGGGGGTAACGAGCAGTACTTC	CASSLVGGNEQYF
TRBJ2-7	TRBD1	14	TRBV27	once	TGTGCCAGCAGTCCCTCGGGACAGTCCTACGAGCAGTACTTC	CASSPSGQSYEQYF
TRBJ1-4	TRBD1	15	TRBV10-3	.	TGTGCCATCAGTGGAGGGACAGCAACTAATGAAAAACTGTTTTTT	CAISGGTATNEKLFF
TRBJ2-3	TRBD2	18	TRBV24-1	.	TGTGCCACCAGTGATTTGTACCGGACTAGCGGGAGCCCAGATACGCAGTATTTT	CATSDLYRTSGSPDTQYF
TRBJ1-5	.	15	TRBV7-2	few	TGTGCCAGCAGCTGGACATCTTATAGCAATCAGCCCCAGCATTTT	CASSWTSYSNQPQHF
TRBJ2-7	.	13	TRBV18	many	TGTGCCAGCTCACCAGCCGTTCTGTACGAGCAGTACTTC	CASSPAVLYEQYF
TRBJ2-7	TRBD2	13	TRBV30	many	TGTGCCTGGAGGGTAGCGGGGTACTACGAGCAGTACTTC	CAWRVAGYYEQYF
TRBJ1-1	.	14	TRBV11-2	many	TGTGCCAGCAGCTTTTCGGCAGCAAACACTGAAGCTTTCTTT	CASSFSAANTEAFF
TRBJ2-7	TRBD2	15	TRBV7-9	.	TGTGCCAGCAGCCCAGCGACTAGCGGGACCGGCGAGCAGTACTTC	CASSPATSGTGEQYF
TRBJ2-7	TRBD2	15	TRBV7-2	few	TGTGCCAGCAGCTTAACCGGGACTAACCCCGTGGAGCAGTACTTC	CASSLTGTNPVEQYF
TRBJ1-1	TRBD1	12	TRBV7-2	few	TGTACCAGCAGCTCGAGGGGGCCTGAAGCTTTCTTT	CTSSSRGPEAFF
TRBJ1-1	.	13	TRBV14	many	TGTGCCAGCAGCCAACGAACAGGCCATGAAGCTTTCTTT	CASSQRTGHEAFF
TRBJ2-7	.	14	TRBV28	few	TGTGCCAGCAATACCCTGGGTAGCTCCTACGAGCAGTACTTC	CASNTLGSSYEQYF
TRBJ2-5	.	13	TRBV11-2	many	TGTGCCAGCAGCCGCAGGGCCGAAGAGACCCAGTACTTC	CASSRRAEETQYF
TRBJ1-1	.	12	TRBV6-2/TRBV6-3	many	TGTGCCAGCAGTTACTGGAACACTGAAGCTTTCTTT	CASSYWNTEAFF